The clone carrying this TCR beta chain appeared once. The source of the sample is a study of CD8+CD57+ T cells in acquired aplastic anemia. CDR3 length equals 13 residues. Trimming left V 8 bases short and J 5 bases short, with 16 bases between. The germline V gene has CDR1 SNHLY and CDR2 FYNNEI. Profiling that covered TCR beta VDJ and CDR3 relied on genomic DNA as its template. TCRdb ran MiXCR on the reads and lists one entry per CDR3 protein. The table has 150,000 to 200,000 distinct CDR3 sequences, around half seen once. Source material: sorted CD4+, CD8+, or CD8+CD57+ T cells (not recorded which) from PBMCs. This clonotype was obtained from a human donor in good health. V and J are TRBV2 and TRBJ2-7; maybe TRBD2 (6 bases). CDR3 residues: CASVQAGAHEQYF. The CDR3, as DNA: TGTGCCAGCGTGCAAGCGGGCGCTCACGAGCAGTACTTC.